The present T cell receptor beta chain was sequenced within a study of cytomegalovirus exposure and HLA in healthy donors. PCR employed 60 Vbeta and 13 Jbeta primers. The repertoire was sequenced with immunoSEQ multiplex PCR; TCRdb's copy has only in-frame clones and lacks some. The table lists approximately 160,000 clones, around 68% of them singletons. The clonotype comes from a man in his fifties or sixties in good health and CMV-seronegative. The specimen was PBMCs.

This CDR3 is CAISGTGPNYGYTF. CDR3 in DNA: TGTGCCATCAGTGGGACAGGGCCTAACTATGGCTACACCTTC. V usage is TRBV10-3 and J usage is TRBJ1-2; 8 nucleotides line up with TRBD1. The CDR3 runs to 14 residues. Losses at the gene ends were 4 bases for V and 0 bases for J; bases not matched to a gene: 1. CDR1 is ENHRY and CDR2 is SYGVKD in the germline V gene.